A single sample is the source of the 19 T cell receptor beta chains below, sequenced in a study of blood T cell repertoires in COVID-19. Sequencing used immunoSEQ multiplex PCR; TCRdb keeps in-frame clones, though not all of them. The table shows a few hundred thousand clones, with roughly nine tenths occurring only once. Specimen: peripheral blood. These receptors all stem from a woman aged 50 to 60 who had recovered from COVID-19.

The J gene is TRBJ2-3, the V gene TRBV18; D not certain. Germline values: CDR1 KGHSH, CDR2 LQKENI. Trimming took off 8 bases at V and 0 bases at J, with 15 bases between the two ends. CDR3 length: 15 amino acids. In DNA form, the CDR3 reads TGTGCCAGCATCCCCAGTCCATCAAGCACAGATACGCAGTATTTT. Amino acid sequence: CASIPSPSSTDTQYF.

The rearrangement links TRBV10-3 to TRBJ2-3; D remains unclear. CDR1 is ENHRY and CDR2 is SYGVKD in the germline V gene. The CDR3 runs to 15 residues. Trimming cost V 5 bases and J 1 base, with 13 bases left between them. The CDR3 coding sequence is TGTGCCATCAGTCCCCAGGTCGCAGGCACAGATACGCAGTATTTT. As protein: CAISPQVAGTDTQYF.

As DNA, the CDR3 is TGCAGCGCTTACAGGGTAATGAACACTGAAGCTTTCTTT. This sequence encodes CSAYRVMNTEAFF. V usage is TRBV29-1 and J usage is TRBJ1-1, with D possibly being TRBD1 (6 bases). Trimming took 7 bases from V and 0 from J, leaving 12 bases between them. The CDR3 extends over 13 amino acids. CDR1 SQVTM and CDR2 ANQGSEA come from the germline V gene.

Concerning this clone itself: One end of the junction does not line up with germline, which may come from a read error. The chain uses TRBV18 and TRBJ1-2; 7 bases fit TRBD1. CDR1 KGHSH and CDR2 LQKENI come from the germline V gene. This CDR3 has 14 amino acids. The CDR3 protein is CASSLGRDSSHTFF. Written as DNA, the CDR3 is TGTGCCAGCTCACTAGGGCGGGACAGTTCCCACACGTTCTTC.

The genes are TRBV27 and TRBJ1-2, with D uncertain. Germline CDR1 MNHEY, CDR2 SMNVEV (reference sequence). The V end was cut by 6 bases, the J end by 7 bases, with 15 bases between. The CDR3 is 13 amino acids. The DNA of the CDR3 is TGTGCCAGCAGAACGGGCCCCGGGAGTGGCTACACCTTC. Protein sequence: CASRTGPGSGYTF.

In its sample, this clone was seen once. The chain combines TRBV5-1 with TRBJ2-2; D is possibly TRBD2 (6 bases). V was trimmed by 4 bases and J by 1 base, leaving 8 bases between them. This CDR3 has 14 residues. From germline, CDR1 is SGHRS and CDR2 YFSETQ. The CDR3 DNA follows: TGCGCCAGCAGCCCCGGGGGGAACACCGGGGAGCTGTTTTTT. Translation: CASSPGGNTGELFF.

The CDR3 loop reads CASSVEVGAGTATGELFF. For the CDR3, the DNA is TGTGCCAGCAGCGTAGAGGTTGGGGCGGGGACTGCGACCGGGGAGCTGTTTTTT. V usage is TRBV9 and J usage is TRBJ2-2; possibly TRBD2 for D (6 bases). Trimming removed 0 bases at V and 5 bases at J, with 20 bases between. The CDR3 is 18 residues long. Germline V gene lookup returns CDR1 SGDLS and CDR2 YYNGEE.

The rearrangement uses TRBV6-2 or TRBV6-3 and TRBJ1-1; 7 positions match TRBD1. CDR1 is MNHEY and CDR2 is SVGEGT in the germline V gene. The CDR3 is 19 amino acids. Trimming cost V 5 bases and J 1 base; bases outside gene matches: 19. CDR3 loop: CASSPRYTKTGEPNTEAFF. For the CDR3, the DNA is TGTGCCAGCAGTCCCAGATATACAAAAACAGGGGAGCCGAACACTGAAGCTTTCTTT.

V is TRBV5-1 and J is TRBJ1-3, with D maybe TRBD1 (6 bases). The germline V gene has CDR1 SGHRS and CDR2 YFSETQ. The length of the CDR3 is 16 residues. The ends were cut back, 4 bases at V and 0 bases at J, with 14 bases in the middle. CDR3 loop: CASSLGTLGSGNTIYF. CDR3 coding DNA: TGCGCCAGCAGCCTTGGGACATTAGGCTCTGGAAACACCATATATTTT.

The V call is TRBV2, the J call TRBJ1-1; D gene ambiguous. Germline-derived CDR1 and CDR2 are SNHLY and FYNNEI. The CDR3 is 15 residues long. With 1 base removed from V and 1 base from J, the gap between germline ends came to 10 bases. This CDR3 reads CASSEVRGRNTEAFF. DNA of the CDR3: TGTGCCAGCAGTGAAGTCCGGGGAAGGAACACTGAAGCTTTCTTT.

This clone appeared once. This chain uses TRBV29-1 with TRBJ2-5, with D possibly TRBD1 on 5 matching bases. The CDR3 consists of 13 residues. CDR1 is SQVTM and CDR2 is ANQGSEA in the germline V gene. V was trimmed by 7 bases and J by 7 bases, leaving 19 bases between them. In nucleotides, the CDR3 is TGCAGCGCTATCACTTCTTGGGGCGGGACCCAGTACTTC. Translation gives CSAITSWGGTQYF.

The V and J genes are TRBV7-9 and TRBJ2-1; 7 nucleotides agree with TRBD2. CDR3 length: 16 residues. Germline CDR1 SEHNR, CDR2 FQNEAQ (reference sequence). The V gene end was trimmed by 2 bases and the J gene end by 6 bases; junction bases not matched to a gene: 10. The CDR3 spells CASSLSGRARANEQFF. The DNA for the CDR3 is TGTGCCAGCAGCTTATCTGGGAGGGCCAGGGCCAATGAGCAGTTCTTC.

The CDR3 is CASSSHDYEQYF. Written as DNA, the CDR3 is TGTGCCAGCAGCTCACATGATTACGAGCAGTACTTC. The genes are TRBV5-6 and TRBJ2-7; D unclear. Germline loops: CDR1 SGHDT, CDR2 YYEEEE. The CDR3 totals 12 residues. The V and J ends lost 3 bases and 4 bases respectively, with 8 bases between them.

J is TRBJ2-3 and V is TRBV7-3, with a tentative D call TRBD2 (6 bases). This CDR3 region has 16 residues. V gave up 1 base and J gave up 5 bases, with 16 bases separating them. Germline CDR1 is SGHTA and CDR2 is FQGTGA. The CDR3 region is CASSLRTGRDGDTQYF. CDR3 nucleotides: TGTGCCAGCAGCTTAAGAACTGGGCGGGACGGAGATACGCAGTATTTT.

The chain joins TRBV7-9 to TRBJ1-4; TRBD1 agrees at 9 bases. Germline CDR1 and CDR2: SEHNR and FQNEAQ (reference sequence). The length of the CDR3 is 14 residues. After removal of 5 bases from V and 4 bases from J, the junction contained 2 bases not matched to a gene. The CDR3 loop reads CASSRDRVNEKLFF. DNA for the CDR3: TGTGCCAGCAGCCGGGACAGGGTTAATGAAAAACTGTTTTTT.

The chain couples TRBV7-9 to TRBJ1-1, with no clear D. The CDR3 runs to 14 residues. V was clipped by 4 bases and J by 3 bases, with 12 bases between them. Germline V gene sequence: CDR1 SEHNR, CDR2 FQNEAQ (reference sequence). CDR3 in amino acids: CASSSLSVYTEAFF. The CDR3 DNA sequence: TGTGCCAGCAGCTCCTTATCAGTGTACACTGAAGCTTTCTTT. The variable domain in full, completed from reference TRBV7-9 and TRBJ1-1, reads DTGVSQNPRHKITKRGQNVTFRCDPISEHNRLYWYRQTLGQGPEFLTYFQNEAQLEKSRLLSDRFSAERPKGSFSTLEIQRTEQGDSAMYLCASSSLSVYTEAFFGQGTRLTVV.

V usage is TRBV7-2 and J usage is TRBJ1-1; maybe TRBD1 (6 bases). This CDR3 spans 13 amino acids. From germline, CDR1 is SGHTA and CDR2 FQGNSA. V was clipped by 0 bases and J by 8 bases, with 10 bases between them. The CDR3 bases are TGTGCCAGCAGCTTAGCGGGACACGGCGAAGCTTTCTTT. Its protein is CASSLAGHGEAFF.

The V gene is TRBV6-5, the J gene TRBJ2-3; 9 positions agree with TRBD1. V trimming: 6 bases; J trimming: 4 bases; junction bases outside the gene matches: 8. Per the germline V gene, CDR1 is MNHEY and CDR2 is SVGAGI. The CDR3 is 15 residues long. The DNA of the CDR3 is TGTGCCAGCAGGACGGGACAGGGAAGGGCAGATACGCAGTATTTT. This codes for CASRTGQGRADTQYF.

This clone was seen only once. V is TRBV7-2 and J is TRBJ1-2; the match to TRBD1 covers 10 bases. With V trimmed by 5 bases and J by 5 bases, 11 bases remained unmatched. The CDR3 length is 16 residues. Germline CDR1 and CDR2: SGHTA and FQGNSA. The CDR3: CASSAEDRGASYGYTF. The CDR3 nucleotides are TGTGCCAGCAGCGCGGAGGACAGGGGGGCATCTTATGGCTACACCTTC.